These 21 T cell receptor beta chains came from one sample sequenced in a study of beta chain features in type 1 diabetes. TCRB transcripts that were expressed got sequenced, as all of the isolated RNA had been reverse transcribed. Repertoires were generated with immunoSEQ multiplex PCR, while TCRdb's copy carries only in-frame clones and drops some. In the table there are around 430,000 clones, roughly 30% of which are singletons. The sequenced sample was naive CD4+ T cells from blood. These receptors were collected from a man aged 18 to 30 in good health.

This sequence joins TRBV29-1 and TRBJ1-1; no clear D gene. V was shortened by 4 bases and J by 2 bases, with 17 bases between the two germline ends. CDR3 length: 15 residues. Germline V gives CDR1 SQVTM, CDR2 ANQGSEA. For the CDR3, the DNA is TGCAGCGTTGTTAAGGGTGGGAGTGGCAACACTGAAGCTTTCTTT. Its translation: CSVVKGGSGNTEAFF.

In its sample, this clone was seen a few times. This chain connects TRBV5-1 to TRBJ2-3; possible D gene TRBD1, 5 bases. CDR1 SGHRS and CDR2 YFSETQ come from the germline V gene. Trimming stripped 2 bases from V and 1 base from J, with 11 bases between. This CDR3 has 15 amino acids. CDR3 coding DNA: TGCGCCAGCAGCTTTCGGACAAGTCGCACAGATACGCAGTATTTT. This translates into CASSFRTSRTDTQYF.

This clone was counted only a few times. The chain combines TRBV28 with TRBJ2-3; D perhaps matches TRBD2 (5 bases). CDR3 length: 16 amino acids. Germline CDR1 is MDHEN and CDR2 is SYDVKM. V was clipped by 5 bases and J by 2 bases, with 17 bases between them. CDR3 in amino acids: CASSILAGYTTDTQYF. The CDR3 DNA reads TGTGCCAGCAGTATCCTAGCAGGCTATACCACAGATACGCAGTATTTT.

The chain combines TRBV30 with TRBJ2-1; TRBD2 matches 7 bases. The ends lost 0 bases at V and 5 bases at J; junction bases unmatched: 4. The CDR3 has 14 amino acids. CDR1 and CDR2 from the germline V gene are GTSNPN and SVGIG (reference sequence). CDR3 nucleotide sequence: TGTGCCTGGAGTGTCCGGGACTACGACAATGAGCAGTTCTTC. This encodes CAWSVRDYDNEQFF. Based on the CDR3 plus reference TRBV30 and TRBJ2-1, the full variable domain is SQTIHQWPATLVQPVGSPLSLECTVEGTSNPNLYWYRQAAGRGLQLLFYSVGIGQISSEVPQNLSASRPQDRQFILSSKKLLLSDSGFYLCAWSVRDYDNEQFFGPGTRLTVL.

This rearrangement joins TRBV29-1 to TRBJ2-5, with TRBD1 matching over 10 bases. The trim removed 7 bases at V and 2 bases at J, leaving 10 bases unmatched. Germline V gene lookup returns CDR1 SQVTM and CDR2 ANQGSEA. CDR3 length equals 15 residues. This CDR3 reads CSARRDRGGQETQYF. CDR3 in DNA: TGCAGCGCCAGGCGGGACAGGGGAGGACAAGAGACCCAGTACTTC.

The chain joins TRBV7-2 to TRBJ2-7; D ambiguous. In germline, CDR1 is SGHTA, CDR2 FQGNSA. This CDR3 has 17 amino acids. V gave up 4 bases and J gave up 7 bases, with 26 bases separating them. CDR3 sequence reads: CASSSPPGVARVEEQYF. The CDR3 DNA reads as TGTGCCAGCAGCTCACCCCCCGGTGTAGCTCGGGTCGAAGAGCAGTACTTC. Full variable domain (remainder filled in from reference TRBV7-2 and TRBJ2-7): GAGVSQSPSNKVTEKGKDVELRCDPISGHTALYWYRQSLGQGLEFLIYFQGNSAPDKSGLPSDRFSAERTGGSVSTLTIQRTQQEDSAVYLCASSSPPGVARVEEQYFGPGTRLTVT.

The rearrangement joins TRBV19 to TRBJ2-5; D assignment may be TRBD1 or TRBD2 (5 bases each). The CDR3 spans 15 residues. Germline V gives CDR1 LNHDA, CDR2 SQIVND (reference sequence). The V end lost 4 bases, the J end lost 1 base, and 13 bases lay between the germline ends. The CDR3 sequence: CASSSSGTVQETQYF. CDR3 sequence (DNA): TGTGCCAGTAGTAGCTCCGGGACGGTCCAAGAGACCCAGTACTTC.

This clone was counted a few times. V is TRBV9 and J is TRBJ2-5; a possible D gene is TRBD2 (5 bases). Germline V lookup: CDR1 SGDLS, CDR2 YYNGEE. The ends were cut back, 0 bases at V and 5 bases at J, with 8 bases in the middle. There are 13 residues in the CDR3. The CDR3 DNA reads as TGTGCCAGCAGCGTAGGGAGGCAGGAGACCCAGTACTTC. It specifies CASSVGRQETQYF.

This chain uses TRBV30 with TRBJ2-7, with 10 positions matching TRBD1. Germline lookup yields CDR1 GTSNPN and CDR2 SVGIG (reference sequence). The CDR3 sequence is 16 residues long. V shed 3 bases and J 0 bases; nucleotides not matched to a gene: 8. This CDR3 is CAWRGPGTGASYEQYF. The CDR3, as DNA: TGTGCCTGGAGAGGTCCCGGGACAGGGGCCTCCTACGAGCAGTACTTC.

The chain joins TRBV28 to TRBJ2-2; D call uncertain. The ends were cut back, 5 bases at V and 5 bases at J, with 6 bases in the middle. Germline assignment: CDR1 MDHEN and CDR2 SYDVKM. The CDR3 runs to 12 residues. This CDR3 is CASSLLTGELFF. The CDR3 DNA reads as TGTGCCAGCAGTCTCCTGACCGGGGAGCTGTTTTTT. Filled out from reference TRBV28 and TRBJ2-2, the complete variable domain reads DVKVTQSSRYLVKRTGEKVFLECVQDMDHENMFWYRQDPGLGLRLIYFSYDVKMKEKGDIPEGYSVSREKKERFSLILESASTNQTSMYLCASSLLTGELFFGEGSRLTVL.

The genes are TRBV4-2 and TRBJ2-1; D might be TRBD1 or TRBD2, each matching 5 bases. The CDR3 consists of 12 residues. V lost 0 bases to trimming and J lost 12 bases, with 9 bases between them. Germline-derived CDR1 and CDR2 are LGHNA and YNFKEQ. The DNA for the CDR3 is TGTGCCAGCAGCCAAGATATGAGGGGGCAGTTCTTC. This gives the protein CASSQDMRGQFF.

This clone was detected only a few times. This rearrangement joins TRBV4-2 to TRBJ1-5; the match to TRBD1 covers 7 bases. CDR3 length equals 15 residues. The germline V gene has CDR1 LGHNA and CDR2 YNFKEQ. The V and J ends lost 0 bases and 5 bases, in that order; junction bases with no gene match: 4. The CDR3 region has the DNA TGTGCCAGCAGCCAAGACGGACAGGTGGATCAGCCCCAGCATTTT. Protein sequence: CASSQDGQVDQPQHF.

V is TRBV19 and J is TRBJ2-1, with 10 bases identical to TRBD2. The CDR3 sequence is 18 residues long. The J segment lost 3 bases and the V segment lost 1 base, leaving 9 bases of the junction unmatched. CDR1 and CDR2 from the germline V gene are LNHDA and SQIVND (reference sequence). The CDR3 loop is CASSIASGRGPIYNEQFF. Here the CDR3 DNA reads TGTGCCAGTAGTATAGCCAGCGGGAGGGGTCCAATCTACAATGAGCAGTTCTTC.

This clone was observed a handful of times. The chain combines TRBV5-4 with TRBJ2-3; no clear D. Germline V gene data show CDR1 as SGHNT and CDR2 as YYREEE (reference sequence). The germline V and J ends were trimmed by 3 bases and 7 bases, with 12 bases remaining between them. The CDR3 extends over 13 amino acids. CDR3 protein: CASSSLSKNTQYF. CDR3 DNA sequence: TGTGCCAGCAGCTCACTCAGCAAGAATACGCAGTATTTT.

This clone has a handful of counts. The rearrangement joins TRBV29-1 to TRBJ2-2; D unresolved. This CDR3 has 13 residues. Trimming took off 3 bases at V and 5 bases at J, with 10 bases between the two ends. The germline V gene encodes CDR1 SQVTM and CDR2 ANQGSEA. This chain's CDR3 is CSVETPPTGELFF. The DNA for the CDR3 is TGCAGCGTTGAGACACCACCTACCGGGGAGCTGTTTTTT.

The chain carries TRBV5-1 and TRBJ2-2; no definite D call. V gave up 4 bases and J gave up 5 bases, with 18 bases separating them. The CDR3 is made up of 16 amino acids. CDR1 is SGHRS, CDR2 YFSETQ, per germline. CDR3 sequence reads: CASSTLTGDMTGELFF. DNA for the CDR3: TGCGCCAGCAGCACCCTAACTGGCGATATGACCGGGGAGCTGTTTTTT.

The rearrangement links TRBV30 to TRBJ2-7, with D perhaps matching TRBD1 (6 bases). CDR3 length: 13 amino acids. The germline V gene has CDR1 GTSNPN and CDR2 SVGIG (reference sequence). The V gene lost 2 bases and the J gene lost 3 bases, with 11 bases spanning the gap. The CDR3 is CAWSIRTDYEQYF. The CDR3 DNA follows: TGTGCCTGGAGTATCCGGACAGACTACGAGCAGTACTTC. Looking up the rest from reference TRBV30 and TRBJ2-7 gives the full variable domain: SQTIHQWPATLVQPVGSPLSLECTVEGTSNPNLYWYRQAAGRGLQLLFYSVGIGQISSEVPQNLSASRPQDRQFILSSKKLLLSDSGFYLCAWSIRTDYEQYFGPGTRLTVT.

The CDR3 region is CASRLAGSYEQYF. The DNA of the CDR3 is TGTGCCAGTAGGCTAGCGGGTTCCTACGAGCAGTACTTC. The genes are TRBV19 and TRBJ2-7; TRBD2 aligns across 8 bases. V lost 6 bases and J lost 1; bases outside the gene matches: 2. Germline CDR1 is LNHDA and CDR2 is SQIVND (reference sequence). CDR3 size: 13 residues. The entire variable domain, with the rest obtained from reference TRBV19 and TRBJ2-7, is as follows: DGGITQSPKYLFRKEGQNVTLSCEQNLNHDAMYWYRQDPGQGLRLIYYSQIVNDFQKGDIAEGYSVSREKKESFPLTVTSAQKNPTAFYLCASRLAGSYEQYFGPGTRLTVT.

This clone appeared a few times. The chain employs TRBV18 and TRBJ1-5, with D perhaps TRBD1 (6 bases). The CDR3 totals 16 residues. Germline assignment: CDR1 KGHSH and CDR2 LQKENI. Trimming removed 3 bases at V and 1 base at J, with 13 bases between. CDR3 protein: CASSPSPGASNQPQHF. Written as DNA, the CDR3 is TGTGCCAGCTCACCGAGCCCGGGGGCAAGCAATCAGCCCCAGCATTTT. The variable domain in full, completed from reference TRBV18 and TRBJ1-5, reads NAGVMQNPRHLVRRRGQEARLRCSPMKGHSHVYWYRQLPEEGLKFMVYLQKENIIDESGMPKERFSAEFPKEGPSILRIQQVVRGDSAAYFCASSPSPGASNQPQHFGDGTRLSIL.

The rearrangement links TRBV30 to TRBJ1-2, with D maybe TRBD1 (5 bases). The germline V and J ends were trimmed by 1 base and 7 bases, with 10 bases remaining between them. There are 12 residues in the CDR3. CDR1 GTSNPN and CDR2 SVGIG come from the germline V gene (reference sequence). CDR3 in amino acids: CAWSGGTSGYTF. DNA of the CDR3: TGTGCCTGGAGTGGGGGGACCTCTGGCTACACCTTC.

This clone has more than one count but fewer than ten. The chain uses TRBV9 and TRBJ2-3; 11 bases map to TRBD2. The germline V gene has CDR1 SGDLS and CDR2 YYNGEE. J gave up 1 base and V 4 bases, and 2 bases lay outside the gene matches. The length of the CDR3 is 15 residues. The CDR3, as DNA: TGTGCCAGCAGCACGGGACTAGCGGGCACAGATACGCAGTATTTT. Translation: CASSTGLAGTDTQYF.